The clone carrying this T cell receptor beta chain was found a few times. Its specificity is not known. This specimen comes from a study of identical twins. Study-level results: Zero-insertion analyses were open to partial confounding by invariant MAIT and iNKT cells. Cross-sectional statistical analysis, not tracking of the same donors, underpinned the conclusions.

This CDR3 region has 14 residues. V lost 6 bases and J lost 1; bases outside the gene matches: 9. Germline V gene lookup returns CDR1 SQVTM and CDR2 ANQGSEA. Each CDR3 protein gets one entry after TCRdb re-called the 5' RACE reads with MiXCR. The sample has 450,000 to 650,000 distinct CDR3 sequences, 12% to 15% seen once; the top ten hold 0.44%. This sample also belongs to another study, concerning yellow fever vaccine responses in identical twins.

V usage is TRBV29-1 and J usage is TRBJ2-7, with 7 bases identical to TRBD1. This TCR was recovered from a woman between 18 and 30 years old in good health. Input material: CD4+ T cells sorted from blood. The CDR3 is CSVAGTVPSYEQYF. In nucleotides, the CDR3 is TGCAGCGTCGCAGGGACAGTTCCGTCCTACGAGCAGTACTTC.